Presented here are 18 T cell receptor beta chains from one specimen sequenced in a study of T cell responses to AZD1222 COVID-19 vaccine. Assay used: immunoSEQ multiplex PCR; TCRdb lists only in-frame clones, some missing. The sample lists 200,000 or so clones; approximately 94% were seen once. The sample here was peripheral blood, taken on day 0 of AZD1222 vaccination. Receptors were obtained from an adult in good health.

This clone was observed a few times. The chain links TRBV21-1 to TRBJ2-1; the table's D gene call, TRBD1, was not cross checked with the DNA. TRBV21-1 is recorded as a pseudogene. The CDR3 consists of 14 residues. CDR3 in amino acids: CASSKGDSYNEQFF. Written as DNA, the CDR3 is TGTGCCAGCAGCAAGGGGGACAGCTACAATGAGCAGTTCTTC.

The genes are TRBV27 and TRBJ1-2; a possible D gene is TRBD1 (6 bases). Per germline, CDR1 MNHEY and CDR2 SMNVEV (reference sequence). CDR3 length: 14 amino acids. The V gene lost 5 bases and the J gene lost 7 bases, with 17 bases spanning the gap. The DNA of the CDR3 is TGTGCCAGCAGTCCGACAGGTCGAGGGGGTGGCTACACCTTC. This codes for CASSPTGRGGGYTF.

The chain couples TRBV6-5 to TRBJ2-1; 11 bases line up with TRBD2. V dropped 4 bases and J dropped 9; count of bases not matched to a gene: 5. Germline V gene lookup returns CDR1 MNHEY and CDR2 SVGAGI. The CDR3 runs 14 residues. The CDR3 reads CASSSPGLAAEQFF. In nucleotides, the CDR3 is TGTGCCAGCAGTTCCCCGGGACTAGCGGCTGAGCAGTTCTTC.

The CDR3 DNA follows: TGCGCCAGCAGCTCGATATGGGCGGGAACTAGCACAGATACGCAGTATTTT. Its translation: CASSSIWAGTSTDTQYF. V and J are TRBV5-1 and TRBJ2-3; TRBD2 might be the D (6 bases). Per germline, CDR1 SGHRS and CDR2 YFSETQ. The CDR3 length is 17 residues. V shed 3 bases and J shed 0 bases, with 17 bases lying between them.

This sequence joins TRBV19 and TRBJ2-2, with 10 bases identical to TRBD2. The CDR3 has 17 amino acids. CDR1 is LNHDA, CDR2 SQIVND, per germline (reference sequence). Losses at the gene ends were 1 base for V and 3 bases for J; bases not matched to a gene: 5. The CDR3 region is CASSIGSGRAYTGELFF. Here the CDR3 DNA reads TGTGCCAGTAGTATAGGGAGCGGGAGGGCCTACACCGGGGAGCTGTTTTTT.

The chain employs TRBV5-4 and TRBJ2-3; D gene ambiguous. There are 14 residues in the CDR3. Germline CDR1 is SGHNT and CDR2 is YYREEE (reference sequence). V dropped 4 bases and J dropped 1 base, with 10 bases sitting between them. CDR3 loop: CASSPDAGTDTQYF. CDR3 DNA: TGTGCCAGCAGCCCAGACGCAGGCACAGATACGCAGTATTTT.

This clone has a single count. The gene calls are TRBV7-2 and TRBJ2-3; D uncertain. CDR3 length equals 11 residues. V was trimmed by 6 bases and J by 6 bases, leaving 7 bases between them. Germline CDR1 and CDR2: SGHTA and FQGNSA. CDR3 sequence reads: CASRGTDTQYF. In DNA form, the CDR3 reads TGTGCCAGCAGGGGAACGGATACGCAGTATTTT.

The genes are TRBV28 and TRBJ2-7; D gene ambiguous. V was pared by 2 bases and J by 0 bases, with 11 bases between. The germline V gene encodes CDR1 MDHEN and CDR2 SYDVKM. This CDR3 has 15 residues. CDR3 protein: CASSLGHESSYEQYF. CDR3 coding DNA: TGTGCCAGCAGTTTAGGGCACGAGAGCTCCTACGAGCAGTACTTC.

The rearrangement joins TRBV12-1 to TRBJ2-7; the table's D call, TRBD1, was not checked against the DNA. TRBV12-1 is given as a pseudogene. This CDR3 has 12 residues. The CDR3 here is CASSPSGNVQYF. As DNA, the CDR3 is TGTGCCAGCAGTCCTTCAGGGAACGTGCAGTACTTC.

The rearrangement uses TRBV5-1 and TRBJ1-2; D gene ambiguous. The CDR3 is made up of 12 amino acids. Germline V gene sequence: CDR1 SGHRS, CDR2 YFSETQ. V shed 4 bases and J shed 1 base, with 5 bases lying between them. The CDR3 DNA follows: TGCGCCAGCAGCCGGGGTAACTATGGCTACACCTTC. Its translation is CASSRGNYGYTF. The full variable domain, its missing parts supplied by reference TRBV5-1 and TRBJ1-2, is KAGVTQTPRYLIKTRGQQVTLSCSPISGHRSVSWYQQTPGQGLQFLFEYFSETQRNKGNFPGRFSGRQFSNSRSEMNVSTLELGDSALYLCASSRGNYGYTFGSGTRLTVV.

The chain is built from TRBV5-4 and TRBJ2-6; no clear D. V was shortened by 0 bases and J by 4 bases, with 8 bases between the two germline ends. The CDR3 is 15 amino acids. CDR1 is SGHNT, CDR2 YYREEE, per germline (reference sequence). DNA of the CDR3: TGTGCCAGCAGCTTGGAACAGAGAGGGGCCAACGTCCTGACTTTC. Its protein is CASSLEQRGANVLTF. The variable domain in full, completed from reference TRBV5-4 and TRBJ2-6, reads ETGVTQSPTHLIKTRGQQVTLRCSSQSGHNTVSWYQQALGQGPQFIFQYYREEENGRGNFPPRFSGLQFPNYSSELNVNALELDDSALYLCASSLEQRGANVLTFGAGSRLTVL.

In its sample, this clone was seen once. The chain links TRBV6-5 to TRBJ2-7, with D perhaps matching TRBD2 (5 bases). Trimming shortened V by 0 bases and J by 3 bases, and 15 bases separated the two germline ends. CDR1 and CDR2 from the germline V gene are MNHEY and SVGAGI. The CDR3 totals 16 residues. The CDR3 protein is CASSYSTTGMNYEQYF. CDR3 coding DNA: TGTGCCAGCAGTTACTCGACGACCGGGATGAACTACGAGCAGTACTTC.

CDR3 sequence reads: CAWDGAKNIQYF. CDR3 nucleotide sequence: TGTGCCTGGGATGGGGCCAAAAACATTCAGTACTTC. The chain has TRBV30 and TRBJ2-4, with unresolved D. CDR1 GTSNPN and CDR2 SVGIG come from the germline V gene (reference sequence). With 5 bases removed from V and 1 base from J, the gap between germline ends came to 6 bases. The length of the CDR3 is 12 residues.

The chain couples TRBV19 to TRBJ1-5; D call uncertain. CDR3 size: 12 residues. Trimming cost V 2 bases and J 6 bases, with 5 bases left between them. From germline, CDR1 is LNHDA and CDR2 SQIVND (reference sequence). This CDR3 reads CASSISTQPQHF. DNA for the CDR3: TGTGCCAGTAGTATATCCACTCAGCCCCAGCATTTT.

The chain carries TRBV18 and TRBJ2-3; 9 nucleotides match TRBD1. The CDR3 covers 15 residues. V lost 2 bases and J lost 4; bases outside the gene matches: 4. The germline V gene encodes CDR1 KGHSH and CDR2 LQKENI. The CDR3 DNA reads TGTGCCAGCTCACCATTGGGACAGGGTGCAGATACGCAGTATTTT. Residues: CASSPLGQGADTQYF. Looking up the rest from reference TRBV18 and TRBJ2-3 gives the full variable domain: NAGVMQNPRHLVRRRGQEARLRCSPMKGHSHVYWYRQLPEEGLKFMVYLQKENIIDESGMPKERFSAEFPKEGPSILRIQQVVRGDSAAYFCASSPLGQGADTQYFGPGTRLTVL.

V and J are TRBV5-1 and TRBJ2-1; unclear D gene. The CDR3 loop spans 15 amino acids. Looked up from germline, CDR1 is SGHRS and CDR2 is YFSETQ. Trimming shortened V by 4 bases and J by 0 bases, and 11 bases separated the two germline ends. CDR3 in DNA: TGCGCCAGCAGCCAGGTGGGAAGCTCCTACAATGAGCAGTTCTTC. It yields the protein CASSQVGSSYNEQFF.

The J gene is TRBJ2-3, the V gene TRBV2; D ambiguous. Trimming took off 3 bases at V and 4 bases at J, with 11 bases between the two ends. The CDR3 covers 14 residues. Germline CDR1 and CDR2: SNHLY and FYNNEI. The CDR3 sequence is CASSDYLEPDTQYF. CDR3 DNA sequence: TGTGCCAGCAGTGACTACCTCGAGCCAGATACGCAGTATTTT.

The J gene is TRBJ2-7, the V gene TRBV15, with 8 bases that match TRBD1. The CDR3 loop spans 15 amino acids. Germline CDR1 LNHNV, CDR2 YYDKDF (reference sequence). The V segment lost 1 base and the J segment 4 bases; nucleotides outside the gene matches: 6. CDR3 protein: CATSRVYRGKYEQYF. The CDR3 nucleotides read TGTGCCACCAGCAGAGTCTACAGGGGGAAATACGAGCAGTACTTC.